This TCR beta chain was identified during a study of blood T cell repertoires in COVID-19. In the study overall: Samples representing acute and convalescent COVID-19 were sourced from the United States, Italy and Spain. PBMCs, B-cell-depleted T cells, or T cells provided the cDNA or gDNA that made up the material.

The CDR3 has 16 residues. V lost 7 bases and J 3 bases, leaving 19 bases between the germline ends. Germline-derived CDR1 and CDR2 are MDHEN and SYDVKM. How the authors handled the data: Reference gene primer amplification in the assay estimated nucleated cell counts. Only in-frame clones appear in the TCRdb table, and some are missing; sequencing was by immunoSEQ multiplex PCR. V and J calls and clone size come straight from that table; D and trimming were deduced from the DNA. Of around 300,000 clones in the sample, roughly 85% were seen once. The J gene is TRBJ1-5, the V gene TRBV28; D may be TRBD1 (6 bases). The sequence derives from a woman in her 30s with active or convalescent COVID-19. Sequenced input: peripheral blood. Written as DNA, the CDR3 is TGTGCCAGCAACCCCCTGGGGGCTTACGACAATCAGCCCCAGCATTTT. This sequence encodes CASNPLGAYDNQPQHF.